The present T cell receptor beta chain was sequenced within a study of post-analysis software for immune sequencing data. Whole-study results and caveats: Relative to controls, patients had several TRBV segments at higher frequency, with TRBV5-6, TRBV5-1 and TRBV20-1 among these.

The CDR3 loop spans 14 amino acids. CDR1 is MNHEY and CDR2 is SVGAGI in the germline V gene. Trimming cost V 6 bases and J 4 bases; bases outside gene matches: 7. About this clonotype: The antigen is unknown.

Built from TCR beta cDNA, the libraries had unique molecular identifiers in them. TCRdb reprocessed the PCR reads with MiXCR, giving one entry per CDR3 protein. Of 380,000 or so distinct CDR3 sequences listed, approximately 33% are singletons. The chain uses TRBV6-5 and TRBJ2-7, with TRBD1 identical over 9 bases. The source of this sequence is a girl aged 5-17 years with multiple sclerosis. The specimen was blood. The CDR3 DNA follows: TGTGCCAGCAGAACTCCGGGACAGGGTTACGAGCAGTACTTC. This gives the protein CASRTPGQGYEQYF.